Below are 24 T cell receptor beta chains sequenced from a single sample in a study of blood T cell repertoires in COVID-19 (TCRdb year 2020). The method behind the library was the immunoSEQ multiplex PCR assay. This is the immuneACCESS table as TCRdb keeps it, with only in-frame sequences that have V and J called. A part of the clones is gone; compared with another copy, unresolved V genes explain less than half, and the rest is unexplained. The sample data list 80,000 to 95,000 clones, and around 81% of these were observed just once. The top ten clones comprise approximately 44% of the sample. Material for sequencing was peripheral blood. These TCRs come from a man older than 75 with acute or convalescent COVID-19.

The V call is TRBV6-5, the J call TRBJ2-2; D might be TRBD1 (7 bases). V was shortened by 6 bases and J by 6 bases, with 17 bases between the two germline ends. Germline V gene sequence: CDR1 MNHEY, CDR2 SVGAGI. The CDR3 is made up of 15 amino acids. The DNA for the CDR3 is TGTGCCAGCAGCTCGACAGGGAGCGGGCCCGGGGAGCTGTTTTTT. It yields the protein CASSSTGSGPGELFF.

This clone was seen only once. V and J are TRBV9 and TRBJ2-2; TRBD1 matches at 8 bases. This CDR3 is built from 18 residues. The V gene's germline CDR1 is SGDLS and CDR2 YYNGEE. V lost 4 bases and J lost 2; bases outside the gene matches: 13. The CDR3 protein is CASSPVGQGRGNTGELFF. CDR3 sequence (DNA): TGTGCCAGCAGCCCAGTCGGACAGGGAAGGGGTAACACCGGGGAGCTGTTTTTT.

This chain uses TRBV5-1 with TRBJ2-1; 10 positions agree with TRBD2. CDR1 and CDR2 (germline): SGHRS, YFSETQ. The length of the CDR3 is 18 residues. After removal of 1 base from V and 4 bases from J, the junction contained 11 bases not matched to a gene. CDR3 residues: CASSLSGTSASVYNEQFF. As DNA, the CDR3 is TGCGCCAGCAGCTTGTCCGGGACTAGCGCGTCAGTTTACAATGAGCAGTTCTTC.

This chain links TRBV5-1 with TRBJ2-1; D is uncertain. Trimming took 0 bases from V and 5 from J, leaving 6 bases between them. Germline CDR1 is SGHRS and CDR2 is YFSETQ. The CDR3 spans 13 residues. CDR3 amino acids: CASSLVVNNEQFF. CDR3 in DNA: TGCGCCAGCAGCTTGGTAGTGAACAATGAGCAGTTCTTC.

The rearrangement links TRBV2 to TRBJ1-4; D gene ambiguous. CDR1 and CDR2 from the germline V gene are SNHLY and FYNNEI. V shed 6 bases and J shed 8 bases, with 4 bases lying between them. There are 10 residues in the CDR3. CDR3 sequence reads: CASREEKLFF. In nucleotides, the CDR3 is TGTGCCAGCAGGGAGGAAAAACTGTTTTTT. Drawing the rest from reference TRBV2 and TRBJ1-4, the complete variable domain is EPEVTQTPSHQVTQMGQEVILRCVPISNHLYFYWYRQILGQKVEFLVSFYNNEISEKSEIFDDQFSVERPDGSNFTLKIRSTKLEDSAMYFCASREEKLFFGSGTQLSVL.

V is TRBV7-6 and J is TRBJ1-5; no definite D call. CDR1 and CDR2 from the germline V gene are SGHVS and FNYEAQ. The CDR3 is made up of 17 amino acids. The V end was cut by 1 base, the J end by 2 bases, with 15 bases between. The CDR3 bases are TGTGCCAGCAGCTTAGAGATGTCGCGGGGAGGCAATCAGCCCCAGCATTTT. This sequence encodes CASSLEMSRGGNQPQHF.

This chain links TRBV7-9 with TRBJ1-1; 7 nucleotides agree with TRBD1. V lost 3 bases to trimming and J lost 1 base; unmatched junction nucleotides: 5. This CDR3 contains 15 residues. The germline CDR1 and CDR2 sequences are SEHNR and FQNEAQ (reference sequence). Written as DNA, the CDR3 is TGTGCCAGCAGCTTCAGGGACAGCAGGAACACTGAAGCTTTCTTT. This translates into CASSFRDSRNTEAFF.

The chain recombines TRBV4-2 with TRBJ2-1; no clear D. Germline V gene lookup returns CDR1 LGHNA and CDR2 YNFKEQ. CDR3 size: 12 residues. Trimming left V 0 bases short and J 9 bases short, with 6 bases between. The CDR3 is CASSQDWSEQFF. DNA of the CDR3: TGTGCCAGCAGCCAAGATTGGAGTGAGCAGTTCTTC.

This clone was counted between two and nine times. The chain joins TRBV7-8 to TRBJ1-1; D unclear. Trimming shortened V by 1 base and J by 4 bases, and 10 bases separated the two germline ends. The CDR3 totals 14 residues. Germline CDR1 and CDR2: SGHVS and FQNEAQ. For the CDR3, the DNA is TGTGCCAGCAGCTTAGATTTGTACGGCACTGAAGCTTTCTTT. Its translation is CASSLDLYGTEAFF.

This chain links TRBV7-2 with TRBJ2-1, with TRBD1 as a possible D gene (6 bases). This CDR3 has 16 residues. The V gene lost 1 base and the J gene lost 4 bases, with 14 bases spanning the gap. CDR1 and CDR2 from the germline V gene are SGHTA and FQGNSA. This CDR3 reads CASSLVRGVGYNEQFF. The CDR3 DNA is TGTGCCAGCAGCTTAGTCAGGGGAGTGGGATACAATGAGCAGTTCTTC.

V usage is TRBV27 and J usage is TRBJ2-3, with 9 bases matching TRBD2. Germline loops: CDR1 MNHEY, CDR2 SMNVEV (reference sequence). This CDR3 has 15 amino acids. The V gene end was trimmed by 7 bases and the J gene end by 4 bases; junction bases not matched to a gene: 9. The CDR3 nucleotides are TGTGCCAGCACCCCCGGCGGGAGGGCCCCAGATACGCAGTATTTT. Translated, it gives CASTPGGRAPDTQYF.

This clone was observed a single time. The CDR3 DNA reads as TGTGCCAGTAGTCCCGGACTAGCGGCCTACAATGAGCAGTTCTTC. Its translation is CASSPGLAAYNEQFF. The chain uses TRBV19 and TRBJ2-1; the match to TRBD2 covers 10 bases. The trim removed 5 bases at V and 2 bases at J, leaving 3 bases unmatched. Germline V gene data show CDR1 as LNHDA and CDR2 as SQIVND (reference sequence). CDR3 length: 15 amino acids.

This clone occurred a few times. J is TRBJ1-5 and V is TRBV19; TRBD1 is a possible D gene (5 bases). This CDR3 has 14 residues. Looked up from germline, CDR1 is LNHDA and CDR2 is SQIVND (reference sequence). V dropped 5 bases and J dropped 3 bases, with 11 bases sitting between them. CDR3 loop: CASSLDSYNQPQHF. The CDR3 bases are TGTGCCAGTAGTCTTGACAGCTACAATCAGCCCCAGCATTTT.

The V gene is TRBV14, the J gene TRBJ2-1, with D perhaps matching TRBD1 (5 bases). CDR3 size: 15 residues. Germline V CDR1 and CDR2: SGHDN, FVKESK. V lost 2 bases and J lost 6, with 14 bases in between. CDR3 residues: CASSQLQGTGNEQFF. In DNA form, the CDR3 reads TGTGCCAGCAGCCAACTGCAGGGTACAGGCAATGAGCAGTTCTTC.

CDR3: CSASLVADTQYF. The CDR3 nucleotides read TGCAGTGCTAGTTTAGTCGCAGATACGCAGTATTTT. The chain links TRBV20-1 to TRBJ2-3, with D unresolved. The CDR3 contains 12 residues. Deletions cut 3 bases from V and 4 bases from J, with 8 bases between. Germline lookup yields CDR1 DFQATT and CDR2 SNEGSKA (reference sequence).

The chain links TRBV18 to TRBJ2-6, with D hard to call. The CDR3 is made up of 14 amino acids. V lost 5 bases and J 0 bases, leaving 5 bases between the germline ends. The V gene's germline CDR1 is KGHSH and CDR2 LQKENI. This chain's CDR3 is CASSMASGANVLTF. As DNA, the CDR3 is TGTGCCAGCTCAATGGCCTCTGGGGCCAACGTCCTGACTTTC.

This clone has just a few counts. This sequence joins TRBV6-2 or TRBV6-3 and TRBJ2-7, with 9 bases identical to TRBD2. Per the germline V gene, CDR1 is MNHEY and CDR2 is SVGEGT. The CDR3 runs 14 residues. V dropped 3 bases and J dropped 3; count of bases not matched to a gene: 3. In nucleotides, the CDR3 is TGTGCCAGCAGTTATAGCGGGAGTAACTACGAGCAGTACTTC. This sequence encodes CASSYSGSNYEQYF.

The rearrangement links TRBV6-2 or TRBV6-3 to TRBJ2-7; a weak D match, TRBD1 (5 bases). The V gene lost 5 bases and the J gene lost 0 bases, with 11 bases spanning the gap. This CDR3 comprises 14 residues. Germline lookup yields CDR1 MNHEY and CDR2 SVGEGT. The CDR3 DNA is TGTGCCAGCAGTAGGGGTAGCACCTCCTACGAGCAGTACTTC. This codes for CASSRGSTSYEQYF.

The chain links TRBV6-5 to TRBJ2-7; D is uncertain. The CDR3 sequence is 14 residues long. The V and J ends lost 7 bases and 0 bases respectively, with 13 bases between them. Germline-derived CDR1 and CDR2 are MNHEY and SVGAGI. CDR3 region: CASILTLSSYEQYF. The CDR3 nucleotides are TGTGCCAGCATCCTGACACTTAGCTCCTACGAGCAGTACTTC.

The rearrangement links TRBV5-1 to TRBJ1-3; no clear D gene. Per germline, CDR1 SGHRS and CDR2 YFSETQ. V lost 2 bases to trimming and J lost 5 bases, with 17 bases between them. The CDR3 sequence is 16 residues long. The CDR3 DNA follows: TGCGCCAGCAGCTTTACACCCGATCTAGTACGAAACACCATATATTTT. Amino acids: CASSFTPDLVRNTIYF.

J is TRBJ2-7 and V is TRBV15, with D perhaps TRBD2 (6 bases). Trimming pared 4 bases from V and 3 bases from J, leaving 10 bases between. Germline V lookup: CDR1 LNHNV, CDR2 YYDKDF (reference sequence). The CDR3 spans 13 residues. CDR3 bases: TGTGCCACCAGCAAGACTAGAAGCTACGAGCAGTACTTC. Translated: CATSKTRSYEQYF.

This clone was observed once. V usage is TRBV7-3 and J usage is TRBJ2-5; 7 bases are a match to TRBD2. The CDR3 is 15 amino acids. The J segment lost 5 bases and the V segment lost 2 bases, leaving 8 bases of the junction unmatched. Per germline, CDR1 SGHTA and CDR2 FQGTGA. CDR3: CASSLGGSPGETQYF. As DNA, the CDR3 is TGTGCCAGCAGCTTAGGCGGGAGCCCCGGGGAGACCCAGTACTTC.

V usage is TRBV2 and J usage is TRBJ2-6; D is possibly TRBD2 (6 bases). With 8 bases removed from V and 4 bases from J, the gap between germline ends came to 12 bases. Germline CDR1 reads SNHLY; CDR2 reads FYNNEI. CDR3 length: 14 residues. The CDR3 loop is CASGGVTGANVLTF. The CDR3 DNA reads as TGTGCCAGCGGAGGGGTAACCGGGGCCAACGTCCTGACTTTC.

The chain employs TRBV7-9 and TRBJ2-1; TRBD2 matches 10 bases. Trimming took 3 bases from V and 8 from J; bases not matched to a gene: 7. The CDR3 runs to 15 residues. Germline CDR1 SEHNR, CDR2 FQNEAQ (reference sequence). Here the CDR3 DNA reads TGTGCCAGCAGCTTCTCTAGCGGGAGAGGGCATGAGCAGTTCTTC. Residues: CASSFSSGRGHEQFF.